One sample yielded the 10 T cell receptor beta chains listed below, sequenced in a study of blood T cell repertoires in COVID-19. Here immunoSEQ multiplex PCR was the method, and the copy in TCRdb shows in-frame clones only, minus some. The sample has roughly 230,000 clones, around 92% seen once; the top ten hold less than 4.5%. Sequencing was performed on PBMCs or T cells enriched from blood (not recorded which). These receptors came from a woman in her 30s with acute COVID-19.

The V and J genes are TRBV7-9 and TRBJ1-5; 9 bases match TRBD1. The CDR3 runs 16 residues. CDR1 and CDR2 (germline): SEHNR, FQNEAQ (reference sequence). V lost 5 bases and J lost 6; bases outside the gene matches: 11. The CDR3 reads CASSAKPGQGIQPQHF. The CDR3 bases are TGTGCCAGCAGCGCTAAACCGGGACAGGGAATTCAGCCCCAGCATTTT.

The chain couples TRBV4-3 to TRBJ1-4, with unresolved D. Trimming left V 1 base short and J 4 bases short, with 19 bases between. Germline V gives CDR1 LGHNA, CDR2 YSLEER. CDR3 length: 18 amino acids. The CDR3 loop reads CASSQVEGRRMDNEKLFF. CDR3 sequence (DNA): TGCGCCAGCAGCCAAGTGGAGGGAAGACGGATGGATAATGAAAAACTGTTTTTT.

The chain carries TRBV9 and TRBJ1-1; weak D call: TRBD1 (5 bases). V was clipped by 5 bases and J by 10 bases, with 15 bases between them. Germline V gives CDR1 SGDLS, CDR2 YYNGEE. The CDR3 runs 12 residues. For the CDR3, the DNA is TGTGCCAGCAGAGGACACCAACTTGGAGCTTTCTTT. As protein: CASRGHQLGAFF.

The rearrangement uses TRBV13 and TRBJ2-3, with TRBD1 matching over 10 bases. The CDR3 totals 16 residues. The trim removed 5 bases at V and 5 bases at J, leaving 10 bases unmatched. CDR1 is PRHDT and CDR2 is FYEKMQ in the germline V gene (reference sequence). The CDR3 spells CASSPTGGKEKDTQYF. The CDR3 nucleotides are TGTGCCAGCAGCCCGACAGGGGGCAAAGAGAAAGATACGCAGTATTTT. Drawing the rest from reference TRBV13 and TRBJ2-3, the complete variable domain is AAGVIQSPRHLIKEKRETATLKCYPIPRHDTVYWYQQGPGQDPQFLISFYEKMQSDKGSIPDRFSAQQFSDYHSELNMSSLELGDSALYFCASSPTGGKEKDTQYFGPGTRLTVL.

The chain combines TRBV7-8 with TRBJ1-1; weak D call: TRBD1 (5 bases). V was pared by 4 bases and J by 1 base, with 10 bases between. There are 14 residues in the CDR3. The germline V gene encodes CDR1 SGHVS and CDR2 FQNEAQ. In nucleotides, the CDR3 is TGTGCCAGCAGCTCTGGACACAAGAACACTGAAGCTTTCTTT. Translated, it gives CASSSGHKNTEAFF.

J is TRBJ2-1 and V is TRBV4-3, with 9 bases identical to TRBD1. This CDR3 is built from 17 residues. Unmatched junction bases numbered 5, after V lost 1 base and J lost 1 base. CDR1 and CDR2 from the germline V gene are LGHNA and YSLEER. The CDR3 sequence is CASSQGPGQGSYNEQFF. CDR3 coding DNA: TGCGCCAGCAGCCAAGGACCGGGACAGGGATCCTACAATGAGCAGTTCTTC.

This chain links TRBV5-4 with TRBJ1-4, with TRBD1 matching 8 bases. The CDR3 covers 17 residues. Per the germline V gene, CDR1 is SGHNT and CDR2 is YYREEE (reference sequence). V lost 3 bases, J lost 0 bases, and 7 bases stayed unmatched. CDR3 nucleotide sequence: TGTGCCAGCAGCTCAGGGGGCAGGGGTGCAACTAATGAAAAACTGTTTTTT. Its translation: CASSSGGRGATNEKLFF.

The chain employs TRBV5-1 and TRBJ1-6; 7 bases align to TRBD1. CDR3 length equals 15 residues. The junction had 3 bases not matched to a gene; V was cut back by 0 bases and J by 6 bases. Per the germline V gene, CDR1 is SGHRS and CDR2 is YFSETQ. The CDR3 DNA reads TGCGCCAGCAGCTTGGAGAGACAGGGTAATTCACCCCTCCACTTT. This codes for CASSLERQGNSPLHF.

This clone was detected a few times. CDR3 region: CASSLLGTSGGAGTDTQYF. For the CDR3, the DNA is TGTGCCAGCAGTCTTCTGGGGACTAGCGGGGGGGCTGGCACAGATACGCAGTATTTT. The rearrangement links TRBV5-4 to TRBJ2-3; 16 bases are a match to TRBD2. There are 19 residues in the CDR3. V dropped 5 bases and J dropped 1; count of bases not matched to a gene: 10. In germline, CDR1 is SGHNT, CDR2 YYREEE (reference sequence). Full variable domain (outside the CDR3, taken from reference TRBV5-4 and TRBJ2-3): ETGVTQSPTHLIKTRGQQVTLRCSSQSGHNTVSWYQQALGQGPQFIFQYYREEENGRGNFPPRFSGLQFPNYSSELNVNALELDDSALYLCASSLLGTSGGAGTDTQYFGPGTRLTVL.

This rearrangement joins TRBV10-1 to TRBJ2-3; the D is unclear. The CDR3 is 13 residues long. The ends were cut back, 4 bases at V and 5 bases at J, with 10 bases in the middle. Germline CDR1 reads WNHNN; CDR2 reads SYGVQD (reference sequence). The CDR3 sequence: CASSGGLRDTQYF. Here the CDR3 DNA reads TGCGCCAGCAGTGGAGGTTTGAGAGATACGCAGTATTTT.